This T cell receptor (beta chain) was obtained from a study of T cells in Graves' hyperthyroidism and ophthalmopathy. General study points: The model identified upcoming ophthalmopathy a median 6.5 months ahead of onset.

Amplification of TCR beta CDR3 regions used RNA as the template. First-round RT-PCR with HTBI primers amplified the TCR CDR3 region. One entry per CDR3 protein, called by TCRdb with MiXCR from the multiplex PCR reads. The table includes 330,000 or so distinct CDR3 sequences, around 18% detected once. CDR1 and CDR2 from the germline V gene are DFQATT and SNEGSKA (reference sequence). The CDR3 is made up of 13 amino acids. V was pared by 6 bases and J by 2 bases, with 13 bases between. This clonotype was recorded at least ten times. Its antigen is not known. What was sequenced was blood. This TCR derives from a woman between 40 and 50 years old with Graves' ophthalmopathy. The gene calls are TRBV20-1 and TRBJ1-2, with D hard to call. The CDR3 bases are TGCAGTGCCACGGCGGTGGGAAACTATGGCTACACCTTC. This translates into CSATAVGNYGYTF.